A selection of T cell receptor beta chains follows, all from one sample in a study of blood T cell repertoires in COVID-19. Produced via immunoSEQ multiplex PCR; TCRdb's table is partial and in-frame only. The sample has roughly 340,000 clones; roughly 90% are singletons. Sequences were obtained from peripheral blood. These TCRs come from a woman in her twenties or thirties with COVID-19, enrolled during active disease. The CDR3 runs from the conserved cysteine through the conserved F or W. D genes are given only for firm matches. Not every row has a clone size; where given, it reads once, few, many or a size class.

>TRBV27|.|.|TRBJ1-5
CASSTYSNQPQHF
TGTGCCAGCAGCACCTATAGCAATCAGCCCCAGCATTTT
>TRBV7-5|.|.|TRBJ1-2
CARSLGGIDGYTF
TGTGCCAGAAGCTTGGGGGGGATCGATGGCTACACCTTC
>TRBV5-1|TRBD2|few|TRBJ2-5
CASSSLSGDQETQYF
TGCGCCAGCAGCTCCCTTAGCGGGGACCAAGAGACCCAGTACTTC
>TRBV28|TRBD1|.|TRBJ1-1
CASSLDRAVLGTEAFF
TGTGCCAGCAGCCTAGACAGGGCCGTGCTTGGCACTGAAGCTTTCTTT
>TRBV3-1/TRBV3-2|TRBD2|.|TRBJ2-5
CASSQRTVAGDETQYF
TGTGCCAGCAGCCAACGGACGGTAGCGGGTGATGAGACCCAGTACTTC
>TRBV5-1|.|.|TRBJ2-2
CASSFHPSRRAGELFF
.
>TRBV18|TRBD1|.|TRBJ2-2
CASSPTGGNTGELFF
TGTGCCAGCTCACCGACAGGGGGGAACACCGGGGAGCTGTTTTTT
>TRBV4-3|TRBD2|.|TRBJ2-1
CASSPTSGNYNEQFF
TGCGCCAGCAGCCCTACTAGCGGGAACTACAATGAGCAGTTCTTC
>TRBV19|.|.|TRBJ1-5
CASSITRDNQPQHF
TGTGCCAGTAGTATCACTCGTGACAATCAGCCCCAGCATTTT
>TRBV11-3|TRBD2|.|TRBJ2-3
CASSFSAGGRTDTQYF
TGTGCCAGCAGCTTTTCTGCGGGGGGCCGGACAGATACGCAGTATTTT
>TRBV6-4|.|.|TRBJ2-1
CASSDRYNEQFF
TGTGCCAGCAGTGATCGTTACAATGAGCAGTTCTTC
>TRBV6-2/TRBV6-3|TRBD1|.|TRBJ1-4
CASSDRTGTEVNEKLFF
TGTGCCAGCAGTGACCGAACCGGGACAGAGGTTAATGAAAAACTGTTTTTT
>TRBV25-1|TRBD1|.|TRBJ2-1
CASSEFTGGLGNEQFF
TGTGCCAGCAGTGAATTTACAGGGGGACTGGGCAATGAGCAGTTCTTC
>TRBV6-5|.|.|TRBJ2-3
CASSYSGRDRQYF
TGTGCCAGCAGTTACTCAGGGCGGGACAGGCAGTATTTT
>TRBV7-6|.|.|TRBJ2-2
CASSLVVGTTNTGELFF
TGTGCCAGCAGCTTAGTGGTGGGGACAACGAACACCGGGGAGCTGTTTTTT